This T cell receptor beta chain came from a study of Ad26.COV2.S vaccination and SARS-CoV-2 variants. Whole-study context: Recipients of Ad26.COV2.S got it intramuscularly, once or twice 56 days apart. Study observations and caveats: Spike-specific TCR breadth was greater after Ad26.COV2.S than placebo.

TCRdb keeps only in-frame clones here, not all; method: immunoSEQ multiplex PCR. This table holds hundreds of thousands of clones, 80% to 95% found once. The count of this clone is one. Its specificity is unknown. The CDR3 loop spans 16 amino acids. Per germline, CDR1 SGHDT and CDR2 YYEEEE. After removal of 4 bases from V and 0 bases from J, the junction contained 6 bases not matched to a gene. Treatment meaning: 15 to 20 received Ad26.COV2.S at low or high dose, single or two shots; 5 received placebo; per-sample allocation not given. Material that was analyzed had been drawn on day 63 after the first vaccine or placebo injection. Boston provided a donor who was an adult aged 18-55 years.

The starting material was peripheral blood, obtained in a trial of Ad26.COV2.S vaccine versus placebo. J is TRBJ2-1 and V is TRBV5-6; 8 nucleotides align to TRBD1. This clonotype originated in a person between 18 and 60 years old who received the Ad26.COV2.S COVID-19 vaccine or a placebo. The CDR3 nucleotides are TGTGCCAGCAGCCTACAGGGGGAGGACTCCTACAATGAGCAGTTCTTC. Translated: CASSLQGEDSYNEQFF.